This record covers a single TCR beta chain. Its antigen is still unknown. These data are taken from a study of identical twins. Study findings and constraints: Within beta out-of-frame sequences, the excess sharing observed between twins was weaker.

The V and J ends lost 1 base and 7 bases respectively, with 13 bases between them. From germline, CDR1 is SEHNR and CDR2 FQNEAQ (reference sequence). CDR3 length: 14 residues. In TCRdb, the 5' RACE reads were re-called with MiXCR into one record per CDR3 protein. The sample records approximately 630,000 distinct CDR3 sequences, under 8.5% being singletons. The data were also submitted as part of a second study, on yellow fever vaccine responses in identical twins.

Sequences were obtained from PBMCs. The clonotype comes from a woman under 30 in good health. The chain combines TRBV7-9 with TRBJ1-1; TRBD1 might be the D (5 bases). CDR3 residues: CASSLVTGHSEAFF. The CDR3 bases are TGTGCCAGCAGCTTAGTAACAGGCCACAGTGAAGCTTTCTTT.